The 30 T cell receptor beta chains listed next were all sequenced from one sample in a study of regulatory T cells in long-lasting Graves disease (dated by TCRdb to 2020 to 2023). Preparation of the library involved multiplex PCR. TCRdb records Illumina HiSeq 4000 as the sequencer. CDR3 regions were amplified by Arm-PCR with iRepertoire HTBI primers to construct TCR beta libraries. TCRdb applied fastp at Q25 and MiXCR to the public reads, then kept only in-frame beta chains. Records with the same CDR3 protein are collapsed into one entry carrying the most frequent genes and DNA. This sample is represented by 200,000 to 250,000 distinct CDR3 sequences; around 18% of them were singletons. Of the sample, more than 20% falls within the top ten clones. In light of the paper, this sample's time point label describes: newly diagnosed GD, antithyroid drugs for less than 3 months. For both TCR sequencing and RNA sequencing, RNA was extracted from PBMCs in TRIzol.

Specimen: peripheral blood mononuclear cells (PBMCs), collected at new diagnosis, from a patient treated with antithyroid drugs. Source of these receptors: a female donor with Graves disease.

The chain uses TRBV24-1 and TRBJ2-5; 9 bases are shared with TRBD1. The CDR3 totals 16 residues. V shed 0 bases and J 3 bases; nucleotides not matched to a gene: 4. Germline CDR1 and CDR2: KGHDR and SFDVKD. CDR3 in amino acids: CATSDLTGTGKETQYF. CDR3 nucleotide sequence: TGTGCCACCAGTGATTTGACCGGGACAGGGAAAGAGACCCAGTACTTC.

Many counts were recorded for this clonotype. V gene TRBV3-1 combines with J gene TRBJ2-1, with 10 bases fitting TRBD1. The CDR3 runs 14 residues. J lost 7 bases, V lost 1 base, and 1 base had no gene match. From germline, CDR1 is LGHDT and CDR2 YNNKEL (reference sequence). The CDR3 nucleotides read TGTGCCAGCAGCCAAGGGACAGGGGGGAATGAGCAGTTCTTC. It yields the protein CASSQGTGGNEQFF.

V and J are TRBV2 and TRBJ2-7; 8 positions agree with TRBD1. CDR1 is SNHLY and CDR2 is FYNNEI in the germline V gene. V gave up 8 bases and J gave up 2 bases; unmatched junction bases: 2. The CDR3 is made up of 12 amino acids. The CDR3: CASSTGAYEQYF. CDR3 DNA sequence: TGTGCCAGCTCGACAGGGGCCTACGAGCAGTACTTC.

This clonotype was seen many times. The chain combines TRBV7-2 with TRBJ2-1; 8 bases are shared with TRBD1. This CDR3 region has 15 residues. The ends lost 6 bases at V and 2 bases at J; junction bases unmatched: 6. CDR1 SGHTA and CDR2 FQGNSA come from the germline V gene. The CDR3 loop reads CASRPTGDAYNEQFF. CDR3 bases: TGTGCCAGCAGACCGACAGGGGACGCCTACAATGAGCAGTTCTTC.

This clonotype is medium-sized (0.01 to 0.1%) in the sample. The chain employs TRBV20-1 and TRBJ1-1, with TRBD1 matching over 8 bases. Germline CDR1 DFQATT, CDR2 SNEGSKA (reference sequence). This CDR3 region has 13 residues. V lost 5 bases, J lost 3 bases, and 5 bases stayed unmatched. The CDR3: CSARDRRDTEAFF. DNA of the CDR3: TGCAGTGCTCGGGACAGGAGGGACACTGAAGCTTTCTTT.

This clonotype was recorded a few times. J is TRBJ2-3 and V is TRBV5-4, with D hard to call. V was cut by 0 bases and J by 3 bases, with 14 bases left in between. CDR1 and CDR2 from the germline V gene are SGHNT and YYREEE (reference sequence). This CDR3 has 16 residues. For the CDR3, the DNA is TGTGCCAGCAGCTTGGGACCTCGATCCACAACAGATACGCAGTATTTT. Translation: CASSLGPRSTTDTQYF. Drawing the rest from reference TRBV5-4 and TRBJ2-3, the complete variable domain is ETGVTQSPTHLIKTRGQQVTLRCSSQSGHNTVSWYQQALGQGPQFIFQYYREEENGRGNFPPRFSGLQFPNYSSELNVNALELDDSALYLCASSLGPRSTTDTQYFGPGTRLTVL.

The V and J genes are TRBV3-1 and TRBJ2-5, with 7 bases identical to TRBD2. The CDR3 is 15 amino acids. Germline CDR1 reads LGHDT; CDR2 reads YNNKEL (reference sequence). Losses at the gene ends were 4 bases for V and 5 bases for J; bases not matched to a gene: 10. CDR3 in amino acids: CASSLGAGVPETQYF. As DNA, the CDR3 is TGTGCCAGCAGCCTGGGTGCGGGAGTCCCGGAGACCCAGTACTTC.

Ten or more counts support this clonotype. For the CDR3, the DNA is TGCAGCACAACCGGGACAGGGTACGGCGAGCAGTACTTC. It specifies CSTTGTGYGEQYF. This chain uses TRBV29-1 with TRBJ2-7; 9 bases line up with TRBD1. Trimming at V came to 8 bases and at J to 6 bases, leaving 11 bases not matched to a gene. The germline gives CDR1 SQVTM, CDR2 ANQGSEA. The CDR3 spans 13 residues.

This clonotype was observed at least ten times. The CDR3 nucleotides read TGTGCCACCAGCAGAGATAACGGGGGAACCGGGGAGCTGTTTTTT. This encodes CATSRDNGGTGELFF. The chain carries TRBV15 and TRBJ2-2; D possibly corresponds to TRBD2 (6 bases). The CDR3 spans 15 residues. Germline values: CDR1 LNHNV, CDR2 YYDKDF (reference sequence). V was cut by 0 bases and J by 5 bases, with 10 bases left in between.

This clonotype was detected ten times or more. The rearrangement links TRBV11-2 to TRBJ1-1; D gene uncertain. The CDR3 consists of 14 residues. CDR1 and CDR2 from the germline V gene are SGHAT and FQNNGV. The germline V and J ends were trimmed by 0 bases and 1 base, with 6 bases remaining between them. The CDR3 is CASSLDPWNTEAFF. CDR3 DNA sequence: TGTGCCAGCAGCTTAGATCCCTGGAACACTGAAGCTTTCTTT. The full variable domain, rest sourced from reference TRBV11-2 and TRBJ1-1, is EAGVAQSPRYKIIEKRQSVAFWCNPISGHATLYWYQQILGQGPKLLIQFQNNGVVDDSQLPKDRFSAERLKGVDSTLKIQPAKLEDSAVYLCASSLDPWNTEAFFGQGTRLTVV.

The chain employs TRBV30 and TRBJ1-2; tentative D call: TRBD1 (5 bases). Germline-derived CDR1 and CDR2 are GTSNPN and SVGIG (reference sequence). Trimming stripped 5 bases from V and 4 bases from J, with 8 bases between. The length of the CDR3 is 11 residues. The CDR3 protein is CAWADSYGYTF. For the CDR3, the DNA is TGTGCCTGGGCAGACAGCTATGGCTACACCTTC.

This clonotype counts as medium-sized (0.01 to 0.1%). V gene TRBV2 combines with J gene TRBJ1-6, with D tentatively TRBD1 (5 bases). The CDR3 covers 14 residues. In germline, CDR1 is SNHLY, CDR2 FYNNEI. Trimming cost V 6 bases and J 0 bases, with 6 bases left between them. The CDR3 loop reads CASRGTSYNSPLHF. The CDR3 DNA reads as TGTGCCAGCAGAGGGACCTCCTATAATTCACCCCTCCACTTT.

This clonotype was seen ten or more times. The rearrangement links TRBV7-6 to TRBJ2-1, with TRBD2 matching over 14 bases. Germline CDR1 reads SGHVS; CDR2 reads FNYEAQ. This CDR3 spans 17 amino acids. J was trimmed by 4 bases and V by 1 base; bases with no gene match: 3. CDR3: CASSLERTSGRYNEQFF. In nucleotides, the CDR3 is TGTGCCAGCAGCTTAGAACGGACTAGCGGGAGGTACAATGAGCAGTTCTTC. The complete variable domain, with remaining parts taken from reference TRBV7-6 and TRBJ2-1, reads GAGVSQSPRYKVTKRGQDVALRCDPISGHVSLYWYRQALGQGPEFLTYFNYEAQQDKSGLPNDRFSAERPEGSISTLTIQRTEQRDSAMYRCASSLERTSGRYNEQFFGPGTRLTVL.

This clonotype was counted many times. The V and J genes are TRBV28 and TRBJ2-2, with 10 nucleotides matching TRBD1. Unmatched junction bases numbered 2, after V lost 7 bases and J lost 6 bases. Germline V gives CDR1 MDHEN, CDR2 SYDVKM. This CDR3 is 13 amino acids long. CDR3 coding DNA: TGTGCCAGCACGACAGGGGGCTCCGGGGAGCTGTTTTTT. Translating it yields CASTTGGSGELFF.

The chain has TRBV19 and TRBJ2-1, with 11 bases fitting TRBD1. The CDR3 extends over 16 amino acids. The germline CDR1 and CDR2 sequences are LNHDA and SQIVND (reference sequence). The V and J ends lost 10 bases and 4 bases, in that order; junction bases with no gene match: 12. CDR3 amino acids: CATKGQGALRYNEQFF. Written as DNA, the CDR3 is TGTGCCACTAAAGGACAGGGGGCCCTGAGGTACAATGAGCAGTTCTTC.

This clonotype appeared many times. The CDR3 sequence: CASSLEPSGGMQYF. CDR3 coding DNA: TGTGCCAGCAGTTTAGAACCTAGCGGAGGGATGCAGTATTTT. V gene TRBV27 combines with J gene TRBJ2-3; 7 nucleotides line up with TRBD2. V dropped 2 bases and J dropped 11; count of bases not matched to a gene: 10. Germline CDR1 reads MNHEY; CDR2 reads SMNVEV (reference sequence). CDR3 size: 14 residues.

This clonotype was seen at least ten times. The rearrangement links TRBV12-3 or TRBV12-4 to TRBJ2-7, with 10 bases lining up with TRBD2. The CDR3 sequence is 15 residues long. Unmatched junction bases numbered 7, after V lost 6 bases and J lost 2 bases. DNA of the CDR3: TGTGCCAGCAGCCTTAGCGGGAGGCCAACCTACGAGCAGTACTTC. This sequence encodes CASSLSGRPTYEQYF.

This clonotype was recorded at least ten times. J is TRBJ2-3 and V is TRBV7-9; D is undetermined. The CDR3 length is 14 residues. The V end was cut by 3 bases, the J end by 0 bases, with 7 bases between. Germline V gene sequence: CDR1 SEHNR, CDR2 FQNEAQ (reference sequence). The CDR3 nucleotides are TGTGCCAGCAGCTTCGGAGCTAGCACAGATACGCAGTATTTT. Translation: CASSFGASTDTQYF.

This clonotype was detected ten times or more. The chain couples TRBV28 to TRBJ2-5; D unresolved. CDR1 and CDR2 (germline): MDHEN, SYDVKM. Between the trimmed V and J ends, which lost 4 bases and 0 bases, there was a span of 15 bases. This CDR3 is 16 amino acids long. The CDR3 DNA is TGTGCCAGCAGTTCCACCCCCCCGCCGGACCAAGAGACCCAGTACTTC. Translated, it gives CASSSTPPPDQETQYF.

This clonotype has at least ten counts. DNA of the CDR3: TGTGCCAGCAGGGACCTCAGGAATTCACCCCTCCACTTT. Translation gives CASRDLRNSPLHF. The V call is TRBV2, the J call TRBJ1-6; no definite D call. The germline V gene encodes CDR1 SNHLY and CDR2 FYNNEI. The CDR3 totals 13 residues. V was clipped by 6 bases and J by 7 bases, with 10 bases between them.

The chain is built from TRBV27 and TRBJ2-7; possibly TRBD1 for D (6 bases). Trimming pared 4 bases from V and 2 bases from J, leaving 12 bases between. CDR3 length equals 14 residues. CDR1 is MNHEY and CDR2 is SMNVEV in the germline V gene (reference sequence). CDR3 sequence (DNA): TGTGCCAGCAGTTCTCGGGACAATCCCTACGAGCAGTACTTC. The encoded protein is CASSSRDNPYEQYF.

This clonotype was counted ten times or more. CDR3 in DNA: TGTGCCAGCAGCTGGGGAGGGTCCGGGGAGACCCAGTACTTC. This codes for CASSWGGSGETQYF. The rearrangement joins TRBV7-9 to TRBJ2-5, with 7 positions matching TRBD2. V lost 4 bases, J lost 5 bases, and 7 bases stayed unmatched. The CDR3 sequence is 14 residues long. Germline values: CDR1 SEHNR, CDR2 FQNEAQ (reference sequence).

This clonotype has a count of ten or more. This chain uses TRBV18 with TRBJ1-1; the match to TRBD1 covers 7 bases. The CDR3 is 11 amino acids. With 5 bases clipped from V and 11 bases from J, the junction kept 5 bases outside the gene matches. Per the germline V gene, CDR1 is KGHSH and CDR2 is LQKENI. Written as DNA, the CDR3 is TGTGCCAGCTCATACGACAGGGAGGCTTTCTTT. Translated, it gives CASSYDREAFF.

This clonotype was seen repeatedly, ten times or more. CDR3 sequence reads: CASSTSGSGTDTQYF. CDR3 nucleotides: TGTGCCAGCAGCACTAGCGGGAGTGGTACAGATACGCAGTATTTT. The rearrangement uses TRBV28 and TRBJ2-3; TRBD2 matches at 11 bases. The CDR3 totals 15 residues. Unmatched junction bases numbered 5, after V lost 6 bases and J lost 3 bases. CDR1 is MDHEN, CDR2 SYDVKM, per germline.

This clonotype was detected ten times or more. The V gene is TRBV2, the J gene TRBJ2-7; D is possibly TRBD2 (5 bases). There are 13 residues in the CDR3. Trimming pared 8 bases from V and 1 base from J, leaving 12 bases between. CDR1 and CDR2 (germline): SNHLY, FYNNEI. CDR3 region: CASQPRGSYEQYF. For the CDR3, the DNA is TGTGCCAGCCAGCCAAGAGGGTCCTACGAGCAGTACTTC.

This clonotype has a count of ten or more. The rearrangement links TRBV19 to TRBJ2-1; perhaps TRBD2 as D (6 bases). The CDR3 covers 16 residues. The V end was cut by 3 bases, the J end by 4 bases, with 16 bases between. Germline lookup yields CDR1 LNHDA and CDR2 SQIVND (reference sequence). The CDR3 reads CASSMFGGYTYNEQFF. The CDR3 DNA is TGTGCCAGTAGTATGTTCGGAGGGTACACGTACAATGAGCAGTTCTTC.

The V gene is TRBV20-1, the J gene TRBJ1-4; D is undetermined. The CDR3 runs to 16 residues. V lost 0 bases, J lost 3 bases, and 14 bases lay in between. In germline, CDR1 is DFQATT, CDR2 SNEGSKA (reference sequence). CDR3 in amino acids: CSARDDARAANEKLFF. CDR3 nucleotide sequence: TGCAGTGCTAGAGATGACGCCCGGGCGGCTAATGAAAAACTGTTTTTT.

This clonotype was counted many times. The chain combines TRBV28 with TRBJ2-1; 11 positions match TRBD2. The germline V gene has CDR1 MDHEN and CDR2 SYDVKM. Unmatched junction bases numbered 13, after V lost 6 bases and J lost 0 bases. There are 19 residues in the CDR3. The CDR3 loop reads CASRPPGTSGSSSYNEQFF. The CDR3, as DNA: TGTGCCAGCAGGCCACCTGGGACTAGCGGCTCGAGCTCCTACAATGAGCAGTTCTTC.

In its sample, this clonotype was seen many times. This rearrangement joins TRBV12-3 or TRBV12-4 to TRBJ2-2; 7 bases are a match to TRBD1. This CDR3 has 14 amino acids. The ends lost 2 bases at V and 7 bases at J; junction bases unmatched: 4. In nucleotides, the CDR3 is TGTGCCAGCAGTTTATCAGGGGGTGACGGGGAGCTGTTTTTT. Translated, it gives CASSLSGGDGELFF.

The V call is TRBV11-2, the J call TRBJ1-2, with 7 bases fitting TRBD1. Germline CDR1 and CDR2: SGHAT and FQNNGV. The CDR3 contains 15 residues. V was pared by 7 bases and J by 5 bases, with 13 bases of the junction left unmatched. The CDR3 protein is CASTPRRDSLYGYTF. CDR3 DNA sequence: TGTGCCAGCACCCCCCGGCGGGACAGTTTATATGGCTACACCTTC. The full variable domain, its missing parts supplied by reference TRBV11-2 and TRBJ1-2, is EAGVAQSPRYKIIEKRQSVAFWCNPISGHATLYWYQQILGQGPKLLIQFQNNGVVDDSQLPKDRFSAERLKGVDSTLKIQPAKLEDSAVYLCASTPRRDSLYGYTFGSGTRLTVV.